This paragraph covers one TCR beta chain sequence. Germline V gene data show CDR1 as SGHRS and CDR2 as YFSETQ. J lost 5 bases, V lost 0 bases, and 6 bases had no gene match. The length of the CDR3 is 15 residues. As handled by the study authors: Reference gene primer amplification yielded estimated nucleated cell counts. Here immunoSEQ multiplex PCR was the method, and the copy in TCRdb shows in-frame clones only, minus some. V and J calls and clone size are those listed in that table; D and trimming were worked out from the DNA. The profile shows over 85,000 clones, about 85% of them singletons. This sample was included in a study of blood T cell repertoires in COVID-19.

This TCR derives from an older man with acute or convalescent COVID-19. This sequence joins TRBV5-1 and TRBJ2-5; TRBD1 aligns across 8 bases. Sequencing was done on a sample of peripheral blood. The CDR3 coding sequence is TGCGCCAGCAGCTTGGTGGACAGGGTGACGGAGACCCAGTACTTC. It codes for CASSLVDRVTETQYF. The full variable domain, its missing parts supplied by reference TRBV5-1 and TRBJ2-5, is KAGVTQTPRYLIKTRGQQVTLSCSPISGHRSVSWYQQTPGQGLQFLFEYFSETQRNKGNFPGRFSGRQFSNSRSEMNVSTLELGDSALYLCASSLVDRVTETQYFGPGTRLLVL.